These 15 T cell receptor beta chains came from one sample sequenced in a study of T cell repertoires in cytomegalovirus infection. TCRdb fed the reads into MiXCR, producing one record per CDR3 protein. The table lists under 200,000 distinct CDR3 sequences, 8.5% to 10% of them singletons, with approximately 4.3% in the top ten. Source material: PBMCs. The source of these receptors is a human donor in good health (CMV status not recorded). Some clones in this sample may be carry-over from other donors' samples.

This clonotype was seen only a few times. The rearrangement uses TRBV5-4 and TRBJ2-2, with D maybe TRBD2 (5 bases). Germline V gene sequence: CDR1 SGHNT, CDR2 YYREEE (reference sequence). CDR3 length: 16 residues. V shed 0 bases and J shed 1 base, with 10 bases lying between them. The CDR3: CASSLAGKQNTGELFF. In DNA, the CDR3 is TGTGCCAGCAGCTTGGCCGGGAAGCAGAACACCGGGGAGCTGTTTTTT.

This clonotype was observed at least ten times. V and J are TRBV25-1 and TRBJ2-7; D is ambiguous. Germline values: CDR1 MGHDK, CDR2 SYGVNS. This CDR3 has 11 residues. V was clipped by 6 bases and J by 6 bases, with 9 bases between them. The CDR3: CASSRISEQYF. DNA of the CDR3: TGTGCCAGCAGCCGCATATCCGAGCAGTACTTC.

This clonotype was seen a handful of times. Here the CDR3 reads CSILDQDSGNTIYF. CDR3 nucleotide sequence: TGCAGCATCTTAGACCAGGACTCTGGAAACACCATATATTTT. The chain has TRBV29-1 and TRBJ1-3; D not certain. CDR1 and CDR2 (germline): SQVTM, ANQGSEA. CDR3 length: 14 residues. Trimming removed 8 bases at V and 0 bases at J, with 14 bases between. The full variable domain, rest sourced from reference TRBV29-1 and TRBJ1-3, is SAVISQKPSRDICQRGTSLTIQCQVDSQVTMMFWYRQQPGQSLTLIATANQGSEATYESGFVIDKFPISRPNLTFSTLTVSNMSPEDSSIYLCSILDQDSGNTIYFGEGSWLTVV.

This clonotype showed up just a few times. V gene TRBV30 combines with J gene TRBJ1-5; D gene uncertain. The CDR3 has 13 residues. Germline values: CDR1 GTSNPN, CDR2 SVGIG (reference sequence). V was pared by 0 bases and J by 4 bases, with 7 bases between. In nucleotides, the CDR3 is TGTGCCTGGAGTGTCGGGAGAAATCAGCCCCAGCATTTT. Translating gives CAWSVGRNQPQHF.

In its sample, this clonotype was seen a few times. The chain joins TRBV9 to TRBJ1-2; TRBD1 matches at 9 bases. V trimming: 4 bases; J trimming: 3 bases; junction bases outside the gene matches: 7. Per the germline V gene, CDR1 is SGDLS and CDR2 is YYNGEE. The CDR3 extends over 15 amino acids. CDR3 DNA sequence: TGTGCCAGCAGCTCTTCGGGACAGGGCTACTATGGCTACACCTTC. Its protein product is CASSSSGQGYYGYTF. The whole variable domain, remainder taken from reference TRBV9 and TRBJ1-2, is DSGVTQTPKHLITATGQRVTLRCSPRSGDLSVYWYQQSLDQGLQFLIQYYNGEERAKGNILERFSAQQFPDLHSELNLSSLELGDSALYFCASSSSGQGYYGYTFGSGTRLTVV.

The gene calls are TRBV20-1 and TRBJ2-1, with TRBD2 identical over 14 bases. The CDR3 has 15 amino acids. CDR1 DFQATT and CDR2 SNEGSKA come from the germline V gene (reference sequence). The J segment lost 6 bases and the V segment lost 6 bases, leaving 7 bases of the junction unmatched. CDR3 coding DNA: TGCAGTGCAGCCTCCGGGACTAGCGGGAGCAATGAGCAGTTCTTC. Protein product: CSAASGTSGSNEQFF.

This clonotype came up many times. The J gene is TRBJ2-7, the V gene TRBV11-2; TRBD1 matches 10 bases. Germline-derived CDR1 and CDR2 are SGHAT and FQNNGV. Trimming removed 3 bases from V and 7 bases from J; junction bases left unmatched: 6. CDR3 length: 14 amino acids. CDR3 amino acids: CASSFRQGAREQYF. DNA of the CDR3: TGTGCCAGCAGCTTTAGACAGGGGGCGAGGGAGCAGTACTTC.

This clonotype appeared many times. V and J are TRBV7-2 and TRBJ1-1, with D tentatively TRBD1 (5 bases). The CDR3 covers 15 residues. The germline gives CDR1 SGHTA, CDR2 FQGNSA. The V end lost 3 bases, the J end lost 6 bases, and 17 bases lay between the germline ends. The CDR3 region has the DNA TGTGCCAGCAGCTTCTCACCAGGGACGGGGGCTGAAGCTTTCTTT. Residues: CASSFSPGTGAEAFF.

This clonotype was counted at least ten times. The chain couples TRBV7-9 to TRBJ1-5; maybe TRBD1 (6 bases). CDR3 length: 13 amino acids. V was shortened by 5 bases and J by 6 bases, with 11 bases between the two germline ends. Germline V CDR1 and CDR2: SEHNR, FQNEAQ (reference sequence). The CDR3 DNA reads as TGTGCCAGCAGCCCTGGGGGCCTTCAGCCCCAGCATTTT. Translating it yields CASSPGGLQPQHF. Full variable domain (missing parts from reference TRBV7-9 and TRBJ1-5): DTGVSQNPRHKITKRGQNVTFRCDPISEHNRLYWYRQTLGQGPEFLTYFQNEAQLEKSRLLSDRFSAERPKGSFSTLEIQRTEQGDSAMYLCASSPGGLQPQHFGDGTRLSIL.

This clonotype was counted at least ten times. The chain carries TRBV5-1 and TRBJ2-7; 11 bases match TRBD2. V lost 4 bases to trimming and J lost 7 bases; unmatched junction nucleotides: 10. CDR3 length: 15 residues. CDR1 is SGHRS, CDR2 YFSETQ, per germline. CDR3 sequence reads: CASSPLAGGPREQYF. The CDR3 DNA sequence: TGCGCCAGCAGCCCATTAGCGGGAGGGCCGAGGGAGCAGTACTTC.

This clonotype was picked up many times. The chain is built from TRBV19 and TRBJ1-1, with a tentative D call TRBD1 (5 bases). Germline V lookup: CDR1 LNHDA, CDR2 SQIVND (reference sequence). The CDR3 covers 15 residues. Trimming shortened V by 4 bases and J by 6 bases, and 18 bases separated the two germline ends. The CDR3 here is CASSRGGGANAEAFF. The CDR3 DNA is TGTGCCAGTAGTAGAGGAGGAGGGGCTAACGCTGAAGCTTTCTTT.

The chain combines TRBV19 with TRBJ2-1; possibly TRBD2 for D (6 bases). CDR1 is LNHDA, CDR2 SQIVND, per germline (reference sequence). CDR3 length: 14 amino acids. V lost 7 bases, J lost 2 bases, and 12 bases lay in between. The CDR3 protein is CASIPAGPYNEQFF. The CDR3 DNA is TGTGCCAGTATACCGGCGGGACCCTACAATGAGCAGTTCTTC.

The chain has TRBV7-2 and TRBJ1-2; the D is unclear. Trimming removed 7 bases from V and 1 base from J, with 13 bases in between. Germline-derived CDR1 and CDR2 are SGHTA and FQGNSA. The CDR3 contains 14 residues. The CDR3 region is CASTGIGFNYGYTF. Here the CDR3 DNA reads TGTGCCAGCACCGGCATCGGGTTTAACTATGGCTACACCTTC.

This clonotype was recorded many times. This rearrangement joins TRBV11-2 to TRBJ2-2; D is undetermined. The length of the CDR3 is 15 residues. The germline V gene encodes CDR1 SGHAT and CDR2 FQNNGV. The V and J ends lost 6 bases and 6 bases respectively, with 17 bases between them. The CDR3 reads CASSVGHSRPGELFF. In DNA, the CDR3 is TGTGCCAGCAGTGTAGGTCACAGTCGCCCCGGGGAGCTGTTTTTT.

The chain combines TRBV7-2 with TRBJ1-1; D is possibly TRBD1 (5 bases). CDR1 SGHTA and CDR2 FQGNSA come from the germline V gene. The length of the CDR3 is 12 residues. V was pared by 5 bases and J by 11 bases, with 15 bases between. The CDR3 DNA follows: TGTGCCAGCAGCCGGGTGGGGGAAGCGGCTTTCTTT. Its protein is CASSRVGEAAFF.